The rows below give T cell receptor beta chains drawn from one sample of a study of human T cells and chemical hapten exposure. From the RACE reads, TCRdb called clonotypes with MiXCR, one entry per CDR3 protein. Among about 96,000 distinct CDR3 sequences listed, 7.5% to 10% were seen once. The input for sequencing was whole blood, taken in connection with sensitization to the hapten diphenylcyclopropenone (DPC). These receptors came from a woman between 40 and 55 years old with alopecia areata. Some clones in this sample may be carry-over from other donors' samples. The CDR3 runs from the conserved cysteine through the conserved F or W. The order of the fields is D gene, V gene, clone size, J gene, CDR3 DNA, CDR3 protein. A D gene is named only where the DNA matches it firmly. Clone size is stated in some rows and not others, as once, few, many or a class when expanded.

d_call: -; v_call: TRBV27; clone_size: -; j_call: TRBJ1-5; cdr3_nt: TGTGCCAGCAGACCGGGCTCTGGGGATCAGCCCCAGCATTTT; cdr3_aa: CASRPGSGDQPQHF
d_call: -; v_call: TRBV28; clone_size: few; j_call: TRBJ2-7; cdr3_nt: TGTGCCAGCAGTTTAAACGGAGTCCAGTTCGAGCAGTACTTC; cdr3_aa: CASSLNGVQFEQYF
d_call: TRBD2; v_call: TRBV10-3; clone_size: once; j_call: TRBJ2-3; cdr3_nt: TGTGCCATCAGGACGGGACTAGCTGCAGATGCGCAGTATTTT; cdr3_aa: CAIRTGLAADAQYF
d_call: -; v_call: TRBV2; clone_size: many; j_call: TRBJ1-3; cdr3_nt: TGTGCCAGCAGTAGGGGGGCTGGAAACACCATATATTTT; cdr3_aa: CASSRGAGNTIYF
d_call: -; v_call: TRBV12-3/TRBV12-4; clone_size: many; j_call: TRBJ1-1; cdr3_nt: TGTGCCAGCAGACCGGGGGGAGGTGAAGCTTTCTTT; cdr3_aa: CASRPGGGEAFF
d_call: -; v_call: TRBV14; clone_size: few; j_call: TRBJ2-1; cdr3_nt: TGTGCCAGCAGCGCCCTGAGGGAGAGCTACAATGAGCAGTTCTTC; cdr3_aa: CASSALRESYNEQFF
d_call: TRBD1; v_call: TRBV19; clone_size: -; j_call: TRBJ1-2; cdr3_nt: TGTGCCAGTAGTATCTCGACAGGGCTCTATGGCTACACCTTC; cdr3_aa: CASSISTGLYGYTF
d_call: -; v_call: TRBV7-2; clone_size: many; j_call: TRBJ2-1; cdr3_nt: TGTGCCAGCAGCCCACCCCCCCAGGGGAGAGGGAATGAGCAGTTCTTC; cdr3_aa: CASSPPPQGRGNEQFF
d_call: -; v_call: TRBV28; clone_size: -; j_call: TRBJ2-7; cdr3_nt: TGTGCCAGCAGTTTATCAGGGCTACGCTACGAGCAGTACTTC; cdr3_aa: CASSLSGLRYEQYF
d_call: TRBD1; v_call: TRBV7-6; clone_size: many; j_call: TRBJ2-3; cdr3_nt: TGTGCCAGCAGCTTAGCGACAGGGTCAGATACGCAGTATTTT; cdr3_aa: CASSLATGSDTQYF
d_call: -; v_call: TRBV12-5; clone_size: few; j_call: TRBJ2-1; cdr3_nt: TGTGCTAGTGGTTTGGGGCTCAGGGGGGATAATGAGCAGTTCTTC; cdr3_aa: CASGLGLRGDNEQFF
d_call: TRBD2; v_call: TRBV20-1; clone_size: -; j_call: TRBJ2-3; cdr3_nt: TGCAGTGCTTCCCGACTAGCGGGAACGGATACGCAGTATTTT; cdr3_aa: CSASRLAGTDTQYF
d_call: -; v_call: TRBV6-5; clone_size: few; j_call: TRBJ1-4; cdr3_nt: TGTGCCAGCAGTTACTCGAGAGAAAAACTGTTTTTT; cdr3_aa: CASSYSREKLFF
d_call: -; v_call: TRBV28; clone_size: few; j_call: TRBJ2-7; cdr3_nt: TGTGCCAGCAGGACTAACTACGAGCAGTACTTC; cdr3_aa: CASRTNYEQYF
d_call: -; v_call: TRBV12-3/TRBV12-4; clone_size: many; j_call: TRBJ1-2; cdr3_nt: TGTGCCAGCAGTGTCGGCACACTCGATGGCTACACCTTC; cdr3_aa: CASSVGTLDGYTF
d_call: TRBD1; v_call: TRBV7-2; clone_size: few; j_call: TRBJ2-1; cdr3_nt: TGTGCCAGCAGCTCCCGACAGGGGGGAAGGGATGAGCAGTTCTTC; cdr3_aa: CASSSRQGGRDEQFF
d_call: TRBD1; v_call: TRBV15; clone_size: many; j_call: TRBJ1-2; cdr3_nt: TGTGCCACCAGCAGAGCAGGGACAGCTAACTATGGCTACACCTTC; cdr3_aa: CATSRAGTANYGYTF
d_call: -; v_call: TRBV9; clone_size: few; j_call: TRBJ2-3; cdr3_nt: TGTGCCAGCAGCGTAGCTACTACTAGCACAGATACGCAGTATTTT; cdr3_aa: CASSVATTSTDTQYF
d_call: -; v_call: TRBV29-1; clone_size: few; j_call: TRBJ2-1; cdr3_nt: TGCAGCGTGGAGAAGCGGACCCACTACAATGAGCAGTTCTTC; cdr3_aa: CSVEKRTHYNEQFF
d_call: -; v_call: TRBV21-1; clone_size: -; j_call: TRBJ2-7; cdr3_nt: TGTGCCAGCAGTCTAAGGTTGGGGGGAGCGACCTACGAGCAGTACTTC; cdr3_aa: CASSLRLGGATYEQYF
d_call: TRBD1; v_call: TRBV12-3/TRBV12-4; clone_size: -; j_call: TRBJ1-6; cdr3_nt: TGTGCCAGCAGTTTCCGCGCGACAGGGAATAATTCACCCCTCCACTTT; cdr3_aa: CASSFRATGNNSPLHF